These 26 T cell receptor beta chains were all obtained from the same sample, sequenced in a study of cytomegalovirus exposure and HLA in healthy donors. The method was immunoSEQ multiplex PCR; TCRdb's version includes in-frame clones alone and lacks a portion of them. The data show tens of thousands of clones, approximately 95% seen once. Input material: PBMCs. The receptor set was obtained from a woman aged 25 to 39 in good health and CMV-seropositive.

The chain uses TRBV18 and TRBJ1-5, with D uncertain. CDR3 length: 14 residues. V gave up 3 bases and J gave up 0 bases, with 6 bases separating them. Germline assignment: CDR1 KGHSH and CDR2 LQKENI. Here the CDR3 DNA reads TGTGCCAGCTCACCCTCTAATAGCAATCAGCCCCAGCATTTT. Translated: CASSPSNSNQPQHF.

V is TRBV28 and J is TRBJ1-1; no firm D call. V lost 4 bases to trimming and J lost 7 bases, with 10 bases between them. Germline values: CDR1 MDHEN, CDR2 SYDVKM. CDR3 length: 12 residues. CDR3 bases: TGTGCCAGCAGTTCCTTGGGCCGTGAAGCTTTCTTT. Its translation: CASSSLGREAFF.

This clone was counted a few times. The chain carries TRBV5-6 and TRBJ2-7, with D tentatively TRBD1 (5 bases). V gave up 3 bases and J gave up 0 bases, with 7 bases separating them. CDR1 is SGHDT, CDR2 YYEEEE, per germline. The CDR3 length is 13 residues. The CDR3 sequence is CASSSDSSYEQYF. In DNA form, the CDR3 reads TGTGCCAGCAGCTCCGACAGCTCCTACGAGCAGTACTTC. The full variable domain, its missing parts supplied by reference TRBV5-6 and TRBJ2-7, is DAGVTQSPTHLIKTRGQQVTLRCSPKSGHDTVSWYQQALGQGPQFIFQYYEEEERQRGNFPDRFSGHQFPNYSSELNVNALLLGDSALYLCASSSDSSYEQYFGPGTRLTVT.

This chain joins TRBV7-9 and TRBJ1-5; tentative D call: TRBD1 (5 bases). Trimming shortened V by 5 bases and J by 1 base, and 9 bases separated the two germline ends. CDR1 and CDR2 from the germline V gene are SEHNR and FQNEAQ (reference sequence). This CDR3 is 14 amino acids long. The CDR3, as DNA: TGTGCCAGCAGCATCGGACAAAGCAATCAGCCCCAGCATTTT. Translating it yields CASSIGQSNQPQHF. Variable domain in full (rest from reference TRBV7-9 and TRBJ1-5): DTGVSQNPRHKITKRGQNVTFRCDPISEHNRLYWYRQTLGQGPEFLTYFQNEAQLEKSRLLSDRFSAERPKGSFSTLEIQRTEQGDSAMYLCASSIGQSNQPQHFGDGTRLSIL.

The chain couples TRBV6-5 to TRBJ2-3; 7 nucleotides align to TRBD2. The germline V gene encodes CDR1 MNHEY and CDR2 SVGAGI. CDR3 size: 15 residues. Trimming took 6 bases from V and 0 from J; bases not matched to a gene: 6. The CDR3 nucleotides read TGTGCCAGCAGGGACCGTAGCGGGAGCACAGATACGCAGTATTTT. Translated, it gives CASRDRSGSTDTQYF.

This chain links TRBV30 with TRBJ1-5; weak D call: TRBD1 (6 bases). There are 20 residues in the CDR3. Germline assignment: CDR1 GTSNPN and CDR2 SVGIG (reference sequence). Between the trimmed V and J ends, which lost 0 bases and 2 bases, there was a span of 26 bases. The CDR3 is CAWSVPGRGTGPGGNQPQHF. CDR3 coding DNA: TGTGCCTGGAGTGTCCCCGGGAGGGGGACGGGTCCGGGGGGCAATCAGCCCCAGCATTTT.

This sequence joins TRBV6-5 and TRBJ2-5, with D maybe TRBD2 (6 bases). The CDR3 loop spans 16 amino acids. V was clipped by 0 bases and J by 0 bases, with 11 bases between them. Germline V CDR1 and CDR2: MNHEY, SVGAGI. In DNA, the CDR3 is TGTGCCAGCAGTTACTCTCCAGCGGGTTACCAAGAGACCCAGTACTTC. Amino acids: CASSYSPAGYQETQYF.

This clone showed up just once. The CDR3 region has the DNA TGTGCCAGTAGTATTCGCCCCCCGGGACTAGCAAATGAGCAGTTCTTC. Translating it yields CASSIRPPGLANEQFF. This chain joins TRBV19 and TRBJ2-1; 9 nucleotides line up with TRBD2. J gave up 7 bases and V 3 bases, and 10 bases lay outside the gene matches. CDR3 size: 16 residues. Germline CDR1 LNHDA, CDR2 SQIVND (reference sequence).

The V call is TRBV14, the J call TRBJ2-1; D is undetermined. V was cut by 0 bases and J by 1 base, with 7 bases left in between. Germline V gene data show CDR1 as SGHDN and CDR2 as FVKESK. The CDR3 covers 15 residues. The CDR3 region is CASSQESESYNEQFF. CDR3 nucleotides: TGTGCCAGCAGCCAAGAGAGCGAGTCCTACAATGAGCAGTTCTTC.

This chain links TRBV18 with TRBJ2-3; D unclear. The CDR3 totals 12 residues. V lost 2 bases, J lost 5 bases, and 5 bases lay in between. Germline CDR1 is KGHSH and CDR2 is LQKENI. Written as DNA, the CDR3 is TGTGCCAGCTCACCAACAGAAGATACGCAGTATTTT. The encoded protein is CASSPTEDTQYF.

This chain uses TRBV7-6 with TRBJ2-3; 9 bases line up with TRBD2. This CDR3 has 16 residues. V shed 0 bases and J 6 bases; nucleotides not matched to a gene: 7. The germline CDR1 and CDR2 sequences are SGHVS and FNYEAQ. In DNA, the CDR3 is TGTGCCAGCAGCTTAGCGTCGGCGGGAGGGAGGGATACGCAGTATTTT. This sequence encodes CASSLASAGGRDTQYF.

The rearrangement joins TRBV27 to TRBJ1-5; no clear D gene. The CDR3 covers 15 residues. Trimming removed 2 bases at V and 0 bases at J, with 8 bases between. Per the germline V gene, CDR1 is MNHEY and CDR2 is SMNVEV (reference sequence). The CDR3 loop is CASSLEANSNQPQHF. The DNA of the CDR3 is TGTGCCAGCAGTTTAGAGGCAAATAGCAATCAGCCCCAGCATTTT.

V gene TRBV6-6 combines with J gene TRBJ2-2; 8 bases map to TRBD2. The CDR3 has 15 residues. V was clipped by 4 bases and J by 3 bases; unmatched bases: 4. CDR1 and CDR2 from the germline V gene are MNHNY and SVGAGI (reference sequence). The CDR3 here is CASSLLAGDTGELFF. The CDR3 DNA reads TGTGCCAGCAGTTTGCTAGCGGGCGACACCGGGGAGCTGTTTTTT.

V usage is TRBV28 and J usage is TRBJ2-1; no firm D call. Trimming cost V 3 bases and J 9 bases, with 15 bases left between them. CDR3 size: 14 residues. Germline CDR1 MDHEN, CDR2 SYDVKM. The CDR3 DNA follows: TGTGCCAGCAGTTTGGTGCAGGTTAATGTTGAGCAGTTCTTC. It is translated as CASSLVQVNVEQFF.

The V and J genes are TRBV5-4 and TRBJ2-1, with 11 bases identical to TRBD2. V lost 2 bases to trimming and J lost 10 bases; unmatched junction nucleotides: 5. The germline V gene encodes CDR1 SGHNT and CDR2 YYREEE (reference sequence). The CDR3 is 14 amino acids. The chain's CDR3 is CASSFSGRALEQFF. In DNA, the CDR3 is TGTGCCAGCAGCTTTAGCGGGAGGGCCTTGGAGCAGTTCTTC.

The chain has TRBV28 and TRBJ1-2; 7 nucleotides match TRBD1. The CDR3 runs 17 residues. From germline, CDR1 is MDHEN and CDR2 SYDVKM. The junction had 17 bases not matched to a gene; V was cut back by 6 bases and J by 4 bases. Here the CDR3 reads CASSPMGNRGWGYGYTF. The CDR3, as DNA: TGTGCCAGCAGCCCCATGGGGAACAGGGGTTGGGGCTATGGCTACACCTTC.

The chain uses TRBV28 and TRBJ1-5; TRBD1 agrees at 7 bases. Trimming at V came to 0 bases and at J to 2 bases, leaving 7 bases not matched to a gene. The CDR3 covers 17 residues. Germline CDR1 MDHEN, CDR2 SYDVKM. The CDR3 spells CASSLWKQGSGNQPQHF. Here the CDR3 DNA reads TGTGCCAGCAGTTTATGGAAACAGGGGTCGGGCAATCAGCCCCAGCATTTT.

This sequence joins TRBV28 and TRBJ2-5; D perhaps matches TRBD1 (5 bases). V was cut by 5 bases and J by 2 bases, with 12 bases left in between. The CDR3 runs 14 residues. Per the germline V gene, CDR1 is MDHEN and CDR2 is SYDVKM. The CDR3 DNA sequence: TGTGCCAGCAGTCCCTCGTGGACACAAGAGACCCAGTACTTC. Encoded protein: CASSPSWTQETQYF.

The chain employs TRBV7-2 and TRBJ1-3; weak D call: TRBD1 (6 bases). The CDR3 totals 14 residues. Looked up from germline, CDR1 is SGHTA and CDR2 is FQGNSA. V was pared by 5 bases and J by 1 base, with 9 bases between. The CDR3 DNA sequence: TGTGCCAGCAGCCCCACAGGGTCTGGAAACACCATATATTTT. It yields the protein CASSPTGSGNTIYF.

The chain uses TRBV30 and TRBJ2-7; 7 bases are a match to TRBD2. V was pared by 8 bases and J by 7 bases, with 14 bases of the junction left unmatched. The CDR3 length is 13 residues. The V gene's germline CDR1 is GTSNPN and CDR2 SVGIG (reference sequence). The CDR3 is CALAEGRGVEQYF. The CDR3 DNA is TGTGCCCTAGCGGAGGGCCGGGGTGTGGAGCAGTACTTC.

On this clone: A junction boundary mismatches the germline segment, possibly from a read error. V gene TRBV6-1 combines with J gene TRBJ2-3; 7 nucleotides agree with TRBD2. The CDR3 runs 11 residues. Germline loops: CDR1 MNHNS, CDR2 SASEGT. The CDR3 loop reads CASSEFGLGLF. CDR3 DNA sequence: TGTGCCAGCAGTGAATTCGGACTAGGGTTGTTT.

The gene calls are TRBV28 and TRBJ1-1; D remains unclear. The CDR3 has 14 amino acids. The germline V gene has CDR1 MDHEN and CDR2 SYDVKM. Between the trimmed V and J ends, which lost 1 base and 1 base, there was a span of 7 bases. For the CDR3, the DNA is TGTGCCAGCAGTTTATTACATAAGAACACTGAAGCTTTCTTT. Encoded protein: CASSLLHKNTEAFF.

The rearrangement uses TRBV11-2 and TRBJ1-1; maybe TRBD1 (5 bases). This CDR3 region has 15 residues. Germline CDR1 reads SGHAT; CDR2 reads FQNNGV. Trimming removed 1 base from V and 6 bases from J, with 15 bases in between. CDR3 sequence reads: CASSLGGVRGAEAFF. CDR3 bases: TGTGCCAGCAGCTTAGGGGGGGTTAGGGGCGCTGAAGCTTTCTTT.

The chain has TRBV28 and TRBJ2-2; D may be TRBD2 (6 bases). The V end was cut by 8 bases, the J end by 7 bases, with 14 bases between. This CDR3 region has 13 residues. CDR1 is MDHEN, CDR2 SYDVKM, per germline. The DNA for the CDR3 is TGTGCCAGCCAGGGACTGTTGTACGGGGAGCTGTTTTTT. Protein sequence: CASQGLLYGELFF.

The chain employs TRBV28 and TRBJ2-1, with D perhaps TRBD2 (6 bases). The CDR3 is made up of 15 amino acids. The germline CDR1 and CDR2 sequences are MDHEN and SYDVKM. Trimming cost V 3 bases and J 4 bases, with 13 bases left between them. In DNA form, the CDR3 reads TGTGCCAGCAGTTTGGTGGCTAGCGAGTACAATGAGCAGTTCTTC. Translation gives CASSLVASEYNEQFF.

This chain links TRBV11-2 with TRBJ2-5, with 7 nucleotides matching TRBD1. CDR3 length: 15 residues. V was clipped by 3 bases and J by 5 bases; unmatched bases: 9. In germline, CDR1 is SGHAT, CDR2 FQNNGV. The CDR3 DNA is TGTGCCAGCAGCTTTGAGGGGGCGACGAGGGAGACCCAGTACTTC. Amino acid sequence: CASSFEGATRETQYF. Combining the CDR3 with reference TRBV11-2 and TRBJ2-5 gives the whole variable domain EAGVAQSPRYKIIEKRQSVAFWCNPISGHATLYWYQQILGQGPKLLIQFQNNGVVDDSQLPKDRFSAERLKGVDSTLKIQPAKLEDSAVYLCASSFEGATRETQYFGPGTRLLVL.